This T cell receptor (beta chain) was found in a study of cytomegalovirus exposure and HLA in healthy donors. With 60 Vbeta and 13 Jbeta primers, the PCR was carried out. Sequencing used immunoSEQ multiplex PCR; TCRdb keeps in-frame clones, though not all of them. The sample lists about 140,000 clones, roughly four fifths seen once, with over 13% in the top ten. The CDR3 consists of 16 residues. J lost 3 bases, V lost 4 bases, and 5 bases had no gene match. The germline V gene has CDR1 SGHKS and CDR2 YYEKEE (reference sequence). For this clone: Its antigen is undetermined.

Points from the study as a whole: Associated with cytomegalovirus, according to the listing, were around 160 TCR beta chains. In a later analysis, HLA-C alleles had the fewest associated TCRs, DRB1 alleles the most.

This clonotype was sampled from a human donor in good health. The chain recombines TRBV5-5 with TRBJ2-1, with 12 bases that match TRBD2. The specimen sequenced was PBMCs. DNA for the CDR3: TGTGCCAGCAGCCGGACTAGCGGGGTCCTCTACAATGAGCAGTTCTTC. Its translation: CASSRTSGVLYNEQFF. The variable domain in full, with the rest retrieved from reference TRBV5-5 and TRBJ2-1, is DAGVTQSPTHLIKTRGQQVTLRCSPISGHKSVSWYQQVLGQGPQFIFQYYEKEERGRGNFPDRFSARQFPNYSSELNVNALLLGDSALYLCASSRTSGVLYNEQFFGPGTRLTVL.